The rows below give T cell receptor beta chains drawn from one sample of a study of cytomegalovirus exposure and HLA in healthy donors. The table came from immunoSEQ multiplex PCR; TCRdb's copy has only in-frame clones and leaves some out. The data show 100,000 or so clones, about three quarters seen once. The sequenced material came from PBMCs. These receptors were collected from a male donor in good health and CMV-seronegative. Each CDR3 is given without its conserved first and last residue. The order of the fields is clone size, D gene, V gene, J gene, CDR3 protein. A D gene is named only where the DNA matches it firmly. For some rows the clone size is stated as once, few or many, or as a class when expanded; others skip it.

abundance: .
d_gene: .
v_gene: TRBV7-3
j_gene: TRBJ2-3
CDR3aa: ASSLTSGSSTDTQY

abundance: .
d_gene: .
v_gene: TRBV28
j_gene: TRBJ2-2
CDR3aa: ASRRVIATGELF

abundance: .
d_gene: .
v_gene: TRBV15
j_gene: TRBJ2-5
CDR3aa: ATSSDTGSQETQY

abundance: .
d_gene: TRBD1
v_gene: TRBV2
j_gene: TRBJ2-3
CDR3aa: ASQAGQARSSTQY

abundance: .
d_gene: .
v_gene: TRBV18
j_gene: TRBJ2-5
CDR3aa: ASSPWGTDETQY

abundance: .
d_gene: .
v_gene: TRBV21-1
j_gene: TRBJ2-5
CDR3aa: ASSKALGSQETQY

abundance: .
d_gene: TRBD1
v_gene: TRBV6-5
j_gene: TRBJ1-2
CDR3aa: ASSSLTGAIYGYT

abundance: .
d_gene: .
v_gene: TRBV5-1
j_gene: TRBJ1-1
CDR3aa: ASSLTGGTEAF

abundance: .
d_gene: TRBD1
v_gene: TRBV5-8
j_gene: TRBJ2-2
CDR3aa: ASSRTPGQLSNTGELF

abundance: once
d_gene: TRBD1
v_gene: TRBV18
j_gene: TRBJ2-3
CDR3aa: ASSLGQGELDTQY

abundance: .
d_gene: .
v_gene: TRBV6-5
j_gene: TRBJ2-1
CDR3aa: ASSYSAINSYNEQF

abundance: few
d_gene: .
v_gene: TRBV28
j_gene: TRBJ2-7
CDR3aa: ASSFNLGSYEQY

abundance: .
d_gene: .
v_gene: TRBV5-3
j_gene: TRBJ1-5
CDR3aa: ARSSNHRPGLRNQPQH

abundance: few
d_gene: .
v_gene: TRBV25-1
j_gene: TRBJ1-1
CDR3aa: ASSEGRPYTEAF

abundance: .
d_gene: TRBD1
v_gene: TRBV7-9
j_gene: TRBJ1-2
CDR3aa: ASSLAIRQGIDYGYT

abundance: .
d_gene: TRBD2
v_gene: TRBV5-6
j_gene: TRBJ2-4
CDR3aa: ASSPGGGSAKNIQY

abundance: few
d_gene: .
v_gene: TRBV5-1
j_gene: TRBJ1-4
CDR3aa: ASSYSPGTEGNLF

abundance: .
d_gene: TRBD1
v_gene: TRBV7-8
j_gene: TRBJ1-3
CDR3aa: ASSPDRGYGNTIY

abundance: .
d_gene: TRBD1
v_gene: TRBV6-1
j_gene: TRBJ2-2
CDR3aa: ASRGTGGDTGELF

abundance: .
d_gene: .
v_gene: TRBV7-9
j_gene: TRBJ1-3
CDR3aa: ASSPGMDFGNTIY

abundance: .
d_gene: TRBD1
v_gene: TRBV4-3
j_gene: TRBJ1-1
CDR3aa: ASSQGDSQEAF

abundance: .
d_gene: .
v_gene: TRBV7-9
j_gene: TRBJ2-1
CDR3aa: ASSRGRVAYSYNEQF

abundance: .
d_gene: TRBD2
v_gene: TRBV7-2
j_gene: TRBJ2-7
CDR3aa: ASRLSGRILEQY

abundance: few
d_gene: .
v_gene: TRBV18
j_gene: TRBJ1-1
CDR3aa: ASSPIGEGSTEAF

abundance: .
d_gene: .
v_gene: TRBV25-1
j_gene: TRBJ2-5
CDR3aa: ASGLGEYQETQY

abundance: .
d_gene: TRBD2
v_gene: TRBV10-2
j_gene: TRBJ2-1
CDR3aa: ASSGLAGGANEQF

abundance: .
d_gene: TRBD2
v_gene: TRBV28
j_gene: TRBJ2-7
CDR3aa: ASSFQPGLAGFITYEQY

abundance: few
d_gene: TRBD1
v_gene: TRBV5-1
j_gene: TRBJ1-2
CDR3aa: ASSVQGDGYT

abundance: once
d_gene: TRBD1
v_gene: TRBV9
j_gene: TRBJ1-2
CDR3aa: ASSVPDRGWDDGYT

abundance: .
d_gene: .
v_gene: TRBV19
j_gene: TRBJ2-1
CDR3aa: ASSTITSATEQF

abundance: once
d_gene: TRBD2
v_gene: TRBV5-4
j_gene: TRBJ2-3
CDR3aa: ASSPRTSGSTDTQY

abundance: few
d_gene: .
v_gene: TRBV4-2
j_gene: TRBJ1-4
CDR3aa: ASSRSLNENEKLF

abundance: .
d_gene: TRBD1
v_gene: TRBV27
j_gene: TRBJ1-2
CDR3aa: ASRTYRGPRDLYGYT

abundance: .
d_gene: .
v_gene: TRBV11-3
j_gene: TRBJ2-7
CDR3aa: ASSWQGYEQY

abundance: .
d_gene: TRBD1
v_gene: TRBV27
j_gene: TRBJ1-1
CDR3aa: ASRTGTARMNTEAF

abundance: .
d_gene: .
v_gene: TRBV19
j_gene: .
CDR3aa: ASSRRGNRYSYEQY

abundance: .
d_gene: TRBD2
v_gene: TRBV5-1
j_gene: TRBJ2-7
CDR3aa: ASSLTSGSPSEQY

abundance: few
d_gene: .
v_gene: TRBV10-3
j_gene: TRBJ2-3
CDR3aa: AISGGGGVGADTQY

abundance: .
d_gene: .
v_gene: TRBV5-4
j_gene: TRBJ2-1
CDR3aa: ASSFGTAGSRREQF

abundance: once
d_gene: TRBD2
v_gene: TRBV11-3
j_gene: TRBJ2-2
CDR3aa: ASSFRWGAGKETNTGELF

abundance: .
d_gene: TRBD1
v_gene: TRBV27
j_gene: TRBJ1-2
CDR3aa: ASSLGTGTYGYT

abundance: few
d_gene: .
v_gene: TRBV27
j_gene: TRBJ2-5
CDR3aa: ASSLHGRGETQY

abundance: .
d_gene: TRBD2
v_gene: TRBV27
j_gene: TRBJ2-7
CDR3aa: ASSLIAGALYEQY

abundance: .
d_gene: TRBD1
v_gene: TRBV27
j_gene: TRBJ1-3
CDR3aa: ASSLRGEVRNTIY

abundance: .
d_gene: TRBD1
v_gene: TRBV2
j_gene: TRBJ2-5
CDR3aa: ASDAGTGQETQY

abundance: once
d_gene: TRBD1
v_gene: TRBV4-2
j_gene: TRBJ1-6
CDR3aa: ASSQARGGGGISPLH

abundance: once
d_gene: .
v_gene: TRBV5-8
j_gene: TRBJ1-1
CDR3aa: ASSLGQTNTEAF

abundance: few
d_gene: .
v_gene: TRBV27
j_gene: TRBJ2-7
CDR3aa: ASSSLTRSEQY

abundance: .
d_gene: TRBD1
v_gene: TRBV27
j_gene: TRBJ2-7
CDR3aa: ASSRFPSFDRAPYEQY

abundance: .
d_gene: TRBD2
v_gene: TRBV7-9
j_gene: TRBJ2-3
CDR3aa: ASSLGTLAGSTDTQY

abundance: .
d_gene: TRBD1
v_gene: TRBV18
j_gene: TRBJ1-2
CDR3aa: ASGGGIYGYT

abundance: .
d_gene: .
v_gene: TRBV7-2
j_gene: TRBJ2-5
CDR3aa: ASSPQAAISGAQY

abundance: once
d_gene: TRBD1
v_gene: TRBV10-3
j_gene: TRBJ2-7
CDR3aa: AIGSGTVSYEQY

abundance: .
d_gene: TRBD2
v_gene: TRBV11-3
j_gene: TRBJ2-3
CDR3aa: ASSHGAGGGTDTQY

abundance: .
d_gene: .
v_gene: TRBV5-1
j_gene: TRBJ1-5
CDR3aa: ASSYDRNQPQH

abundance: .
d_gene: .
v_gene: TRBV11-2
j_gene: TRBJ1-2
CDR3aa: ASSLGENGYT